This T cell receptor (beta chain) was recorded in a study of shared clonotypes between healthy human individuals. V lost 5 bases, J lost 0 bases, and 11 bases lay in between. Germline-derived CDR1 and CDR2 are KGHSH and LQKENI. This CDR3 has 15 amino acids. The repertoire was sequenced with immunoSEQ multiplex PCR; TCRdb's copy has only in-frame clones and lacks some. The sample yields roughly 2,300,000 clones, under 95% seen once. Donors, healthy HIV-negative adults, lacked recent acute infections or vaccinations. The gene calls are TRBV18 and TRBJ1-5; no clear D. The TCR was taken from a man younger than 35 in good health. Some clones in this sample may be carry-over from other donors' samples. Sequenced: naive CD4+ T cells from PBMCs. Sample subset: CD45RA+ positively selected. The CDR3 DNA reads as TGTGCCAGCTCATCGGACGGGCATAGCAATCAGCCCCAGCATTTT. Translation gives CASSSDGHSNQPQHF.